This T cell receptor (beta chain) was found in a study of T cells in Graves' hyperthyroidism and ophthalmopathy. RNA transcripts yielded amplified TCR beta CDR3 regions. Carried out on the TCR CDR3, a first-round RT-PCR used the HTBI primer set. TCRdb re-analysed the multiplex PCR reads in MiXCR, keeping a single row per CDR3 protein. The sample has roughly 750,000 distinct CDR3 sequences; approximately 16% are singletons. The CDR3 has 14 residues. Germline CDR1 SQVTM, CDR2 ANQGSEA. V lost 2 bases and J lost 3, with 12 bases in between. The chain is built from TRBV29-1 and TRBJ2-3, with D unclear. This sequence originates from a man aged 18 to 30 with Graves' hyperthyroidism. Sequencing used blood. CDR3 nucleotide sequence: TGCAGCGTTGAATCACCCCAAAGAACAGATACGCAGTATTTT. It encodes CSVESPQRTDTQYF.